One and the same sample provided the 25 T cell receptor beta chains below, sequenced in a study of blood T cell repertoires in COVID-19. The data were produced by immunoSEQ multiplex PCR, yet TCRdb's version contains in-frame clones alone and is incomplete. There are roughly 80,000 clones in the sample; approximately 80% occur only once, and roughly 12% lies in the top ten. Specimen: peripheral blood. The receptors were sampled from a man older than 75 with acute or convalescent COVID-19.

The chain uses TRBV5-1 and TRBJ2-3, with 7 bases matching TRBD1. This CDR3 has 17 residues. Germline V gives CDR1 SGHRS, CDR2 YFSETQ. V was clipped by 4 bases and J by 0 bases; unmatched bases: 11. The CDR3 region is CASSKQGQPPSTDTQYF. The CDR3 DNA reads as TGCGCCAGCAGCAAGCAGGGACAGCCGCCCAGCACAGATACGCAGTATTTT.

This chain uses TRBV30 with TRBJ1-2; the D gene is possibly TRBD1 (5 bases). Looked up from germline, CDR1 is GTSNPN and CDR2 is SVGIG (reference sequence). Trimming took off 2 bases at V and 2 bases at J, with 18 bases between the two ends. The CDR3 length is 16 residues. The CDR3 spells CAWSPRDQGLNYGYTF. CDR3 sequence (DNA): TGTGCCTGGAGTCCCCGAGACCAGGGTCTGAACTATGGCTACACCTTC.

Of note for this clone: Germline and junction disagree at one end, which may indicate a read error. V gene TRBV7-7 combines with J gene TRBJ1-1; D is unclear. The CDR3 runs to 13 residues. Per the germline V gene, CDR1 is SSHAT and CDR2 is FNYEAQ (reference sequence). CDR3 in amino acids: CASSLDADTEAFF. Here the CDR3 DNA reads TGTGCTAGCAGCTTAGACGCGGACACTGAAGCTTTCTTT.

The J gene is TRBJ1-4, the V gene TRBV4-1; D remains ambiguous. This CDR3 has 13 residues. Germline V gene data show CDR1 as MGHRA and CDR2 as YSYEKL. Trimming cost V 4 bases and J 7 bases, with 10 bases left between them. CDR3 sequence reads: CASSRFAGEKLFF. CDR3 coding DNA: TGCGCCAGCAGCCGGTTTGCCGGTGAAAAACTGTTTTTT.

The chain carries TRBV11-2 and TRBJ1-2; D not resolved. The V gene lost 1 base and the J gene lost 2 bases, with 8 bases spanning the gap. The CDR3 runs to 14 residues. Germline values: CDR1 SGHAT, CDR2 FQNNGV. DNA of the CDR3: TGTGCCAGCAGCTTAGTGAGGGTGAACTATGGCTACACCTTC. It codes for CASSLVRVNYGYTF. Using reference TRBV11-2 and TRBJ1-2 for the parts outside the CDR3, the full variable domain is EAGVAQSPRYKIIEKRQSVAFWCNPISGHATLYWYQQILGQGPKLLIQFQNNGVVDDSQLPKDRFSAERLKGVDSTLKIQPAKLEDSAVYLCASSLVRVNYGYTFGSGTRLTVV.

The chain carries TRBV3-1 (or the pseudogene TRBV3-2) and TRBJ1-1, with 9 bases identical to TRBD1. The CDR3 runs to 15 residues. Germline CDR1 reads LGHDT; CDR2 reads YNNKEL (reference sequence). J gave up 4 bases and V 4 bases, and 7 bases lay outside the gene matches. The CDR3 nucleotides read TGTGCCAGCAGCCGGAGGACAGGGGCGGGCACTGAAGCTTTCTTT. As protein: CASSRRTGAGTEAFF.

The chain uses TRBV5-6 and TRBJ1-1; D is unresolved. The CDR3 consists of 14 residues. Germline CDR1 is SGHDT and CDR2 is YYEEEE. Trimming removed 0 bases at V and 1 base at J, with 7 bases between. The CDR3 coding sequence is TGTGCCAGCAGCTTGGCGGGGTGGAACACTGAAGCTTTCTTT. Amino acids: CASSLAGWNTEAFF.

The chain joins TRBV7-3 to TRBJ2-1; TRBD2 is a possible D gene (6 bases). The length of the CDR3 is 14 residues. The germline V gene encodes CDR1 SGHTA and CDR2 FQGTGA. The ends were cut back, 2 bases at V and 7 bases at J, with 12 bases in the middle. CDR3 region: CASSLGWRENEQFF. The CDR3, as DNA: TGTGCCAGCAGCTTAGGTTGGAGGGAGAATGAGCAGTTCTTC.

This clone has a handful of counts. The rearrangement uses TRBV6-5 and TRBJ2-3, with 10 bases identical to TRBD2. V was clipped by 6 bases and J by 3 bases; unmatched bases: 6. The CDR3 covers 15 residues. CDR1 and CDR2 from the germline V gene are MNHEY and SVGAGI. The CDR3 is CASRASGGATDTQYF. CDR3 in DNA: TGTGCCAGCAGAGCCAGCGGGGGGGCGACAGATACGCAGTATTTT.

This clone was seen only once. This chain links TRBV14 with TRBJ2-3, with TRBD2 matching over 10 bases. The CDR3 consists of 17 residues. Germline V lookup: CDR1 SGHDN, CDR2 FVKESK. V lost 2 bases and J lost 0; bases outside the gene matches: 5. The CDR3 coding sequence is TGTGCCAGCAGCCAACAGACTAGCGGGTATAGCACAGATACGCAGTATTTT. This translates into CASSQQTSGYSTDTQYF.

CDR3 sequence reads: CASSRDSFQPQHF. The CDR3 DNA reads as TGTGCCAGTAGTAGGGACAGCTTCCAGCCCCAGCATTTT. The chain has TRBV19 and TRBJ1-5, with 7 bases that match TRBD1. After removal of 4 bases from V and 7 bases from J, the junction contained 4 bases not matched to a gene. CDR3 length equals 13 residues. CDR1 is LNHDA and CDR2 is SQIVND in the germline V gene (reference sequence). The whole variable domain, remainder taken from reference TRBV19 and TRBJ1-5, is DGGITQSPKYLFRKEGQNVTLSCEQNLNHDAMYWYRQDPGQGLRLIYYSQIVNDFQKGDIAEGYSVSREKKESFPLTVTSAQKNPTAFYLCASSRDSFQPQHFGDGTRLSIL.

V gene TRBV9 combines with J gene TRBJ2-4; D call uncertain. The germline V gene has CDR1 SGDLS and CDR2 YYNGEE. The length of the CDR3 is 14 residues. Trimming took off 0 bases at V and 5 bases at J, with 9 bases between the two ends. CDR3: CASSVGYSQNIQYF. The CDR3 nucleotides are TGTGCCAGCAGCGTAGGCTACAGTCAAAACATTCAGTACTTC.

This clone occurred once. The genes are TRBV4-2 and TRBJ2-5; 7 bases match TRBD2. CDR1 is LGHNA, CDR2 YNFKEQ, per germline. This CDR3 is 15 amino acids long. J was trimmed by 9 bases and V by 2 bases; bases with no gene match: 12. The CDR3 DNA sequence: TGTGCCAGCAGCCAACCCAGCGGGGTTCGTGGCGCCCAGTACTTC. Its protein product is CASSQPSGVRGAQYF.

The chain joins TRBV19 to TRBJ1-5; TRBD1 matches at 8 bases. This CDR3 has 14 amino acids. Trimming took 7 bases from V and 2 from J; bases not matched to a gene: 4. Germline CDR1 is LNHDA and CDR2 is SQIVND (reference sequence). The CDR3 DNA follows: TGTGCCAGTACAGACAGGGGCCGCAATCAGCCCCAGCATTTT. Protein sequence: CASTDRGRNQPQHF.

A single count supports this clone. The V and J genes are TRBV10-3 and TRBJ1-1; TRBD1 matches 8 bases. The CDR3 extends over 14 amino acids. Losses at the gene ends were 5 bases for V and 0 bases for J; bases not matched to a gene: 2. CDR1 ENHRY and CDR2 SYGVKD come from the germline V gene. The CDR3 bases are TGTGCCATCAGTTCAGGGGGCATGAACACTGAAGCTTTCTTT. It codes for CAISSGGMNTEAFF.

This clone appeared a few times. This rearrangement joins TRBV5-1 to TRBJ2-5, with 14 bases aligning to TRBD2. The CDR3 runs 18 residues. J was trimmed by 0 bases and V by 4 bases; bases with no gene match: 8. Germline CDR1 is SGHRS and CDR2 is YFSETQ. The CDR3 loop reads CASSPGTSGGLYQETQYF. CDR3 nucleotide sequence: TGCGCCAGCAGCCCGGGGACTAGCGGGGGCCTGTACCAAGAGACCCAGTACTTC. Variable domain in full (rest from reference TRBV5-1 and TRBJ2-5): KAGVTQTPRYLIKTRGQQVTLSCSPISGHRSVSWYQQTPGQGLQFLFEYFSETQRNKGNFPGRFSGRQFSNSRSEMNVSTLELGDSALYLCASSPGTSGGLYQETQYFGPGTRLLVL.

A few counts support this clone. V gene TRBV10-3 combines with J gene TRBJ2-3; a possible D gene is TRBD2 (5 bases). The V gene's germline CDR1 is ENHRY and CDR2 SYGVKD. The CDR3 totals 14 residues. V shed 6 bases and J shed 2 bases, with 12 bases lying between them. The CDR3 DNA reads as TGTGCCATCAGCCCCACTAGACCCACAGATACGCAGTATTTT. It yields the protein CAISPTRPTDTQYF.

The CDR3 DNA reads TGTGCCAGCAGTTACGGGACAGCGGTCTATGGCTACACCTTC. Protein: CASSYGTAVYGYTF. The J gene is TRBJ1-2, the V gene TRBV6-6; 7 nucleotides align to TRBD1. This CDR3 contains 14 residues. Germline loops: CDR1 MNHNY, CDR2 SVGAGI (reference sequence). Unmatched junction bases numbered 4, after V lost 2 bases and J lost 4 bases.

CDR3 nucleotide sequence: TGTGCCAGCAGTCTTGGACGGGGCTCTGGGGCCAACGTCCTGACTTTC. Residues: CASSLGRGSGANVLTF. V and J are TRBV2 and TRBJ2-6; D possibly corresponds to TRBD2 (5 bases). The CDR3 is 16 residues long. Looked up from germline, CDR1 is SNHLY and CDR2 is FYNNEI. V dropped 5 bases and J dropped 0 bases, with 11 bases sitting between them. Supplemented by reference TRBV2 and TRBJ2-6, the full variable domain reads EPEVTQTPSHQVTQMGQEVILRCVPISNHLYFYWYRQILGQKVEFLVSFYNNEISEKSEIFDDQFSVERPDGSNFTLKIRSTKLEDSAMYFCASSLGRGSGANVLTFGAGSRLTVL.

J is TRBJ2-2 and V is TRBV4-2; TRBD2 might be the D (5 bases). In germline, CDR1 is LGHNA, CDR2 YNFKEQ. V lost 0 bases and J lost 4, with 9 bases in between. This CDR3 has 15 residues. CDR3 amino acids: CASSQDQRTTGELFF. The CDR3 DNA reads as TGTGCCAGCAGCCAAGACCAGCGGACCACCGGGGAGCTGTTTTTT.

This clone is a singleton in its sample. V usage is TRBV2 and J usage is TRBJ1-5; no definite D call. This CDR3 is built from 12 residues. Germline assignment: CDR1 SNHLY and CDR2 FYNNEI. The V end lost 2 bases, the J end lost 9 bases, and 8 bases lay between the germline ends. The CDR3 DNA reads as TGTGCCAGCAGTGAATCCCCAGGGCCCCAGCATTTT. Amino acid sequence: CASSESPGPQHF. Full variable domain (rest looked up from reference TRBV2 and TRBJ1-5): EPEVTQTPSHQVTQMGQEVILRCVPISNHLYFYWYRQILGQKVEFLVSFYNNEISEKSEIFDDQFSVERPDGSNFTLKIRSTKLEDSAMYFCASSESPGPQHFGDGTRLSIL.

The chain couples TRBV6-1 to TRBJ1-5; D is possibly TRBD1 (6 bases). CDR1 is MNHNS and CDR2 is SASEGT in the germline V gene. The CDR3 sequence is 18 residues long. V was pared by 3 bases and J by 3 bases, with 21 bases between. CDR3 loop: CASSEAVTGYMDNQPQHF. The CDR3, as DNA: TGTGCCAGCAGTGAGGCCGTTACAGGGTACATGGACAATCAGCCCCAGCATTTT.

This chain connects TRBV11-3 to TRBJ2-1; tentative D call: TRBD2 (6 bases). From germline, CDR1 is SGHNT and CDR2 YENEEA. V was cut by 3 bases and J by 7 bases, with 13 bases left in between. This CDR3 is built from 14 residues. CDR3 loop: CASSLTLAGNEQFF. The CDR3 DNA follows: TGTGCCAGCAGCTTGACACTAGCCGGGAATGAGCAGTTCTTC.

This clone has only one observation. The chain couples TRBV6-5 to TRBJ1-2, with 12 bases matching TRBD1. J lost 8 bases, V lost 6 bases, and 7 bases had no gene match. The CDR3 has 14 amino acids. Germline V CDR1 and CDR2: MNHEY, SVGAGI. The CDR3 DNA sequence: TGTGCCAGCAGCCGACCCGGGACAGGGGGCGGCTACACCTTC. Translation: CASSRPGTGGGYTF.

V gene TRBV5-1 combines with J gene TRBJ2-3; 13 nucleotides align to TRBD2. J gave up 2 bases and V 4 bases, and 4 bases lay outside the gene matches. Germline CDR1 reads SGHRS; CDR2 reads YFSETQ. The CDR3 has 16 amino acids. CDR3 residues: CASSLGTSGNTDTQYF. The CDR3 nucleotides read TGCGCCAGCAGCCTGGGGACTAGCGGGAACACAGATACGCAGTATTTT. Filled out from reference TRBV5-1 and TRBJ2-3, the complete variable domain reads KAGVTQTPRYLIKTRGQQVTLSCSPISGHRSVSWYQQTPGQGLQFLFEYFSETQRNKGNFPGRFSGRQFSNSRSEMNVSTLELGDSALYLCASSLGTSGNTDTQYFGPGTRLTVL.